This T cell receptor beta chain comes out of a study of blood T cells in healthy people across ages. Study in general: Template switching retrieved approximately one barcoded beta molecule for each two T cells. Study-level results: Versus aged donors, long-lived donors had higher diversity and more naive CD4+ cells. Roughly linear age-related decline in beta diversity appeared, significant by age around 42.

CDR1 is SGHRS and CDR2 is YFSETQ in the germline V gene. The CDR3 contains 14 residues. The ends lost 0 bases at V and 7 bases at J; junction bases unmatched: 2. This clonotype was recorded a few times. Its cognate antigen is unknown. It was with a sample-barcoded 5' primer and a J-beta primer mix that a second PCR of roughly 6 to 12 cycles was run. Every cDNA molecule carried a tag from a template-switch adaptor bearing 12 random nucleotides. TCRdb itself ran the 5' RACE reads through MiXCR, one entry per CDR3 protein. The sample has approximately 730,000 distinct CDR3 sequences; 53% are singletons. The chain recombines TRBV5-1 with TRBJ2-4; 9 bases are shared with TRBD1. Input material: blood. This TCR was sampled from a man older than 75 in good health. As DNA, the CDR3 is TGCGCCAGCAGCTTGGTCGGACAGGGGAACATTCAGTACTTC. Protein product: CASSLVGQGNIQYF. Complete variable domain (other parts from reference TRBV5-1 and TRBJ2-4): KAGVTQTPRYLIKTRGQQVTLSCSPISGHRSVSWYQQTPGQGLQFLFEYFSETQRNKGNFPGRFSGRQFSNSRSEMNVSTLELGDSALYLCASSLVGQGNIQYFGAGTRLSVL.